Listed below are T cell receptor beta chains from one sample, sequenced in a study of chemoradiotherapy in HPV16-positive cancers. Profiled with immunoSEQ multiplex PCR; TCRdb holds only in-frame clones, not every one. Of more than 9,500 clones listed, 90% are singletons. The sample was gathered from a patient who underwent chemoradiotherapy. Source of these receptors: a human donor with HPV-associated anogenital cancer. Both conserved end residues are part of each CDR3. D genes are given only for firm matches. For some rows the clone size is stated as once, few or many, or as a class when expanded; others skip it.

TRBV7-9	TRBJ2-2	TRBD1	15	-	CASSPQGRNTGELFF	TGTGCCAGCAGCCCACAGGGGAGGAACACCGGGGAGCTGTTTTTT
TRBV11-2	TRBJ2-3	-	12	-	CASSFLTDTQYF	TGTGCCAGCAGCTTCTTAACAGATACGCAGTATTTT
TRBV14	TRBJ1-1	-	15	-	CASSQDKGVYTEAFF	TGTGCCAGCAGCCAAGATAAGGGCGTCTACACTGAAGCTTTCTTT
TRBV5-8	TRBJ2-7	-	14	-	CASTLRPTAYEQYF	TGTGCCAGCACCTTACGGCCGACAGCCTACGAGCAGTACTTC
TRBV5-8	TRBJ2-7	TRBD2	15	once	CASSSRGDLLDEQYF	TGTGCCAGCAGCTCCCGGGGGGACCTTTTGGACGAGCAGTACTTC
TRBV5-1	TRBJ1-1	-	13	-	CASSLGPQLEAFF	TGCGCCAGCAGCTTGGGCCCCCAGCTTGAAGCTTTCTTT
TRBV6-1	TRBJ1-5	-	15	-	CASSPLSGPELPQHF	TGTGCCAGCAGTCCTCTATCGGGGCCAGAACTGCCCCAGCATTTT
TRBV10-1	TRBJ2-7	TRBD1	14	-	CASSVGTGPYEQYF	TGCGCCAGCAGTGTTGGGACAGGACCCTACGAGCAGTACTTC
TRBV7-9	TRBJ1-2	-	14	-	CASSLTGSNYGYTF	TGTGCCAGCAGCTTGACAGGATCTAACTATGGCTACACCTTC
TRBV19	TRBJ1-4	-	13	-	CASKGWTNEKLFF	TGTGCCAGTAAAGGGTGGACTAATGAAAAACTGTTTTTT
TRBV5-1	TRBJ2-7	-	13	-	CASSFDRINEQYF	TGCGCCAGCAGCTTTGACAGGATCAACGAGCAGTACTTC
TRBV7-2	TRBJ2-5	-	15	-	CASSLDGRGQETQYF	TGTGCCAGCAGCTTAGATGGCCGGGGACAAGAGACCCAGTACTTC
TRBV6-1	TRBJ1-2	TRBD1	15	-	CASSELTGASYGYTF	TGTGCCAGCAGTGAACTTACAGGGGCTAGCTATGGCTACACCTTC
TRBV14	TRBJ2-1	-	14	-	CASSQDFRRSEQFF	TGTGCCAGCAGCCAAGATTTCCGACGTAGTGAGCAGTTCTTC
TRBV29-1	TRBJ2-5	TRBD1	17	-	CSATGTGWYEGWETQYF	TGCAGCGCTACCGGGACAGGGTGGTATGAGGGTTGGGAGACCCAGTACTTC
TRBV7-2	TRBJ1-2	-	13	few	CASSQDSLGGYTF	TGTGCCAGCAGCCAGGACTCTCTCGGTGGCTACACCTTC
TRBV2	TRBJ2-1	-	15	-	CASSFTGSSYNEQFF	TGTGCCAGCAGTTTTACAGGGAGCTCCTACAATGAGCAGTTCTTC
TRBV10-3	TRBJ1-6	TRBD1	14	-	CAISEGQGNSPLHF	TGTGCCATCAGTGAGGGACAGGGGAATTCACCCCTCCACTTT
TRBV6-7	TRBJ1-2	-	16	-	CASIEGAWGNLYGYTF	TGTGCCAGCATAGAAGGGGCATGGGGAAATCTCTATGGCTACACCTTC
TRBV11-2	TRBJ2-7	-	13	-	CASTPTGFYEQYF	TGTGCCAGCACCCCAACAGGCTTCTACGAGCAGTACTTC
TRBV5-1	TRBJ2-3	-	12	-	CASRGNTDTQYF	TGCGCCAGCCGGGGCAACACAGATACGCAGTATTTT
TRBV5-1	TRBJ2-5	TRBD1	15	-	CASSLGLGGLETQYF	TGCGCCAGCAGCTTGGGGTTAGGGGGCCTCGAGACCCAGTACTTC
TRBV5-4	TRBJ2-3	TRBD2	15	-	CASSLDGTSGDTQYF	TGTGCCAGCAGCTTGGATGGGACTAGCGGGGATACGCAGTATTTT
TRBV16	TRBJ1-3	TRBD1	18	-	CASSQFAGQGSSGNTIYF	TGTGCCAGCAGCCAATTTGCGGGACAGGGCAGCTCTGGAAACACCATATATTTT
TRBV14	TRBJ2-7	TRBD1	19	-	CASSQNRIKPGQGSYEQYF	TGTGCCAGCAGCCAAAATAGAATCAAGCCGGGACAGGGATCCTACGAGCAGTACTTC
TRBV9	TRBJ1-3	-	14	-	CASSVAGAGNTIYF	TGTGCCAGCAGCGTAGCAGGAGCGGGAAACACCATATATTTT
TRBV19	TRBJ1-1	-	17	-	CASSGLQSMSLNTEAFF	TGTGCCAGTAGTGGTCTGCAGTCAATGTCCCTGAACACTGAAGCTTTCTTT
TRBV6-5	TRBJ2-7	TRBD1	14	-	CASSSVGTAYEQYF	TGTGCCAGCAGTTCAGTCGGGACAGCCTACGAGCAGTACTTC
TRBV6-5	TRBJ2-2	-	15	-	CASSYGTSNTGELFF	TGTGCCAGCAGTTATGGGACGTCGAACACCGGGGAGCTGTTTTTT
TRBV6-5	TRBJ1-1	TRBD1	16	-	CASSYSGTALNTEAFF	TGTGCCAGCAGTTACTCAGGGACAGCGTTGAACACTGAAGCTTTCTTT
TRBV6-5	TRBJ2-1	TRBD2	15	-	CASSKGLAGHNEQFF	TGTGCCAGCAGTAAGGGACTAGCGGGCCACAATGAGCAGTTCTTC
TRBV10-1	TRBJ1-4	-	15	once	CARAPFSATNEKLFF	TGCGCCAGGGCCCCCTTCTCCGCAACTAATGAAAAACTGTTTTTT